These 23 T cell receptor beta chains were sequenced from one sample in a study of regulatory T cells in long-lasting Graves disease. Libraries of TCR beta came from iRepertoire HTBI primers plus Arm-PCR of CDR3 regions. TCRdb used MiXCR to reprocess the multiplex PCR reads, holding one entry per CDR3 protein. The sample records 550,000 to 700,000 distinct CDR3 sequences, about 16% being singletons. Specified time point: newly diagnosed GD, antithyroid drugs for less than 3 months. Isolated PBMC RNA provided the starting material for the TCR library. These data also formed part of another study, on T cells in Graves' hyperthyroidism and ophthalmopathy.

Sample: peripheral blood mononuclear cells (PBMCs), taken at new diagnosis, from a patient treated with antithyroid drugs. These receptors all stem from a man aged 18 to 30 with Graves disease.

The chain carries TRBV7-9 and TRBJ2-3; a possible D gene is TRBD2 (6 bases). This CDR3 comprises 20 residues. V lost 5 bases and J 2 bases, leaving 29 bases between the germline ends. Germline assignment: CDR1 SEHNR and CDR2 FQNEAQ (reference sequence). The CDR3 spells CASSQNPRGGKAPFTDTQYF. The CDR3, as DNA: TGTGCCAGCAGCCAAAACCCACGGGGCGGGAAGGCCCCGTTCACAGATACGCAGTATTTT.

This clonotype has only a few counts. This chain links TRBV25-1 with TRBJ2-7; D might be TRBD2 (5 bases). Germline V gene data show CDR1 as MGHDK and CDR2 as SYGVNS. The V end lost 2 bases, the J end lost 5 bases, and 13 bases lay between the germline ends. The CDR3 is made up of 14 amino acids. The CDR3 protein is CASSEERTGDEQYF. DNA of the CDR3: TGTGCCAGCAGTGAAGAGAGGACTGGGGACGAGCAGTACTTC.

This clonotype was detected many times. The chain is built from TRBV12-3 or TRBV12-4 and TRBJ2-7; unclear D gene. Between the trimmed V and J ends, which lost 0 bases and 3 bases, there was a span of 3 bases. CDR3 size: 12 residues. The CDR3 sequence is CASSLAIYEQYF. The CDR3 DNA is TGTGCCAGCAGTTTAGCGATCTACGAGCAGTACTTC.

This clonotype was counted at least ten times. The rearrangement joins TRBV5-1 to TRBJ2-5; TRBD1 is a possible D gene (5 bases). CDR1 and CDR2 from the germline V gene are SGHRS and YFSETQ. The CDR3 runs to 15 residues. The V end lost 0 bases, the J end lost 1 base, and 10 bases lay between the germline ends. The CDR3 region is CASSLAYRSQETQYF. The DNA of the CDR3 is TGCGCCAGCAGCTTGGCCTACAGGAGCCAAGAGACCCAGTACTTC.

The chain uses TRBV6-1 and TRBJ1-5; TRBD1 aligns across 7 bases. The CDR3 loop spans 15 amino acids. The J segment lost 3 bases and the V segment lost 6 bases, leaving 8 bases of the junction unmatched. Germline values: CDR1 MNHNS, CDR2 SASEGT. This chain's CDR3 is CASSFSGTVNQPQHF. The CDR3 bases are TGTGCCAGCAGCTTCTCCGGGACAGTCAATCAGCCCCAGCATTTT.

This clonotype appeared a few times. J is TRBJ1-2 and V is TRBV9; a possible D gene is TRBD1 (6 bases). CDR1 SGDLS and CDR2 YYNGEE come from the germline V gene. This CDR3 comprises 15 residues. Trimming left V 2 bases short and J 8 bases short, with 19 bases between. The CDR3 loop reads CASSVEAGVDLGYTF. CDR3 DNA: TGTGCCAGCAGCGTCGAGGCAGGGGTGGACCTGGGCTACACCTTC.

This clonotype was counted only a few times. The CDR3 sequence: CSARVEGGQVWRSSYNEQFF. The CDR3 region has the DNA TGCAGTGCTAGAGTGGAGGGGGGACAGGTTTGGAGAAGCTCCTACAATGAGCAGTTCTTC. V is TRBV20-1 and J is TRBJ2-1; 8 bases are a match to TRBD1. CDR3 size: 20 residues. The germline CDR1 and CDR2 sequences are DFQATT and SNEGSKA (reference sequence). V shed 1 base, J shed 0 bases, and the junction held 17 bases outside the gene matches.

In this sample, this clonotype turned up a few times. CDR3 DNA: TGCAGTGCTGGAACTAGCGCGCAAGAGACCCAGTACTTC. This sequence encodes CSAGTSAQETQYF. J is TRBJ2-5 and V is TRBV20-1; 7 nucleotides align to TRBD2. Losses at the gene ends were 5 bases for V and 2 bases for J; bases not matched to a gene: 5. The germline V gene has CDR1 DFQATT and CDR2 SNEGSKA (reference sequence). The CDR3 runs 13 residues.

As DNA, the CDR3 is TGCGCCAGCAGCGGAGATGGGGCCAACGTCCTGACTTTC. Translating gives CASSGDGANVLTF. The chain joins TRBV5-1 to TRBJ2-6; D remains ambiguous. Between the trimmed V and J ends, which lost 4 bases and 3 bases, there was a span of 5 bases. This CDR3 region has 13 residues. From germline, CDR1 is SGHRS and CDR2 YFSETQ.

This clonotype was counted a few times. The J gene is TRBJ1-5, the V gene TRBV20-1; D gene ambiguous. V was clipped by 1 base and J by 6 bases, with 10 bases between them. Germline V gene lookup returns CDR1 DFQATT and CDR2 SNEGSKA (reference sequence). There are 13 residues in the CDR3. The CDR3 nucleotides read TGCAGTGCTAGAGTAAGGGTCGGTCAGCCCCAGCATTTT. It is translated as CSARVRVGQPQHF.

This clonotype was seen many times. The chain recombines TRBV20-1 with TRBJ2-3; TRBD2 aligns across 13 bases. This CDR3 has 16 amino acids. Germline V gene lookup returns CDR1 DFQATT and CDR2 SNEGSKA (reference sequence). V shed 6 bases, J shed 5 bases, and the junction held 11 bases outside the gene matches. The DNA for the CDR3 is TGCAGTGCGAGGGGGGGACTAGCGGGAATAGGAGATACGCAGTATTTT. It specifies CSARGGLAGIGDTQYF.

The chain uses TRBV13 and TRBJ2-3; maybe TRBD2 (5 bases). The length of the CDR3 is 16 residues. Germline V CDR1 and CDR2: PRHDT, FYEKMQ (reference sequence). Between the trimmed V and J ends, which lost 0 bases and 1 base, there was a span of 11 bases. For the CDR3, the DNA is TGTGCCAGCAGCTTAGGTACTAGTTGGGGCACAGATACGCAGTATTTT. Translated: CASSLGTSWGTDTQYF.

The table lists this clonotype with a few counts. J is TRBJ2-5 and V is TRBV29-1; 8 positions agree with TRBD2. This CDR3 has 14 amino acids. Germline values: CDR1 SQVTM, CDR2 ANQGSEA. V was clipped by 3 bases and J by 1 base; unmatched bases: 4. CDR3 protein: CSVEASGFQETQYF. The DNA for the CDR3 is TGCAGCGTTGAGGCTAGCGGGTTCCAAGAGACCCAGTACTTC.

This clonotype occurred many times. V usage is TRBV2 and J usage is TRBJ2-1; D unclear. V was clipped by 5 bases and J by 8 bases, with 10 bases between them. Germline-derived CDR1 and CDR2 are SNHLY and FYNNEI. The CDR3 has 12 residues. The CDR3 loop is CASSILRHEQFF. In DNA, the CDR3 is TGTGCCAGCAGTATACTACGGCATGAGCAGTTCTTC.

This clonotype was seen ten or more times. This rearrangement joins TRBV27 to TRBJ1-1; tentatively, D is TRBD1 (5 bases). V was pared by 3 bases and J by 4 bases, with 15 bases between. The CDR3 is 15 amino acids. Germline CDR1 reads MNHEY; CDR2 reads SMNVEV (reference sequence). CDR3 DNA sequence: TGTGCCAGCAGTTTGACGCCGCCGGGACGCACTGAAGCTTTCTTT. It specifies CASSLTPPGRTEAFF.

A word on this clonotype: Since a much larger clone is just one base distant, this may be a read error. This chain uses TRBV6-9 with TRBJ2-3; 9 bases map to TRBD2. The CDR3 consists of 17 residues. Germline CDR1 reads MNHGY; CDR2 reads SVAAGI. Trimming removed 8 bases from V and 4 bases from J; junction bases left unmatched: 16. The CDR3, as DNA: TGTGCCAGCGGCTATTCCCCGGATAGCGGGAGCTCAGATACGCAGTATTTT. Its translation is CASGYSPDSGSSDTQYF.

The CDR3 sequence: CSVGGRSLNEQFF. For the CDR3, the DNA is TGCAGCGTTGGCGGGAGAAGTCTGAATGAGCAGTTCTTC. This chain links TRBV29-1 with TRBJ2-1; 7 bases align to TRBD2. After removal of 4 bases from V and 7 bases from J, the junction contained 7 bases not matched to a gene. CDR1 is SQVTM, CDR2 ANQGSEA, per germline. CDR3 length: 13 amino acids.

Of note for this clonotype: A clone one base away is much larger, so this may be a read error. The rearrangement joins TRBV10-3 to TRBJ2-7; 9 bases are shared with TRBD1. Per the germline V gene, CDR1 is ENHRY and CDR2 is SYGVKD. The CDR3 spans 15 residues. Trimming took 4 bases from V and 5 from J; bases not matched to a gene: 9. CDR3 in amino acids: CAISGPGTGLHEQYF. CDR3 in DNA: TGTGCCATCAGTGGCCCCGGGACAGGGCTGCACGAGCAGTACTTC.

On this clonotype: A read error may be the cause here, since a much bigger clone is one base away. The chain uses TRBV7-2 and TRBJ2-5, with D perhaps TRBD1 (6 bases). Between the trimmed V and J ends, which lost 3 bases and 1 base, there was a span of 15 bases. The CDR3 has 16 residues. Germline CDR1 SGHTA, CDR2 FQGNSA. The CDR3, as DNA: TGTGCCAGCAGCTTCGGGGTAGGGGGAAGCCAAGAGACCCAGTACTTC. Its protein product is CASSFGVGGSQETQYF.

This clonotype showed up many times. CDR3 DNA sequence: TGTGCCAGCAGCTTAGGGGGACTAGCGTTTGAGCAGTTCTTC. Translating it yields CASSLGGLAFEQFF. This chain joins TRBV11-2 and TRBJ2-1; 10 bases map to TRBD2. V was clipped by 1 base and J by 9 bases; unmatched bases: 3. There are 14 residues in the CDR3. Germline CDR1 and CDR2: SGHAT and FQNNGV.

The sample holds a few counts of this clonotype. The rearrangement uses TRBV20-1 and TRBJ1-5; D might be TRBD1 (5 bases). CDR3 length: 13 amino acids. Germline CDR1 is DFQATT and CDR2 is SNEGSKA (reference sequence). Trimming stripped 2 bases from V and 6 bases from J, with 11 bases between. Here the CDR3 DNA reads TGCAGTGCTAGAAAGGGGCTCGGTCAGCCCCAGCATTTT. It codes for CSARKGLGQPQHF.

This clonotype was observed a handful of times. V is TRBV15 and J is TRBJ1-1; no reliable D call. V lost 5 bases, J lost 11 bases, and 12 bases lay in between. This CDR3 has 11 residues. The germline V gene encodes CDR1 LNHNV and CDR2 YYDKDF (reference sequence). The CDR3 here is CATSGSLTAFF. The CDR3, as DNA: TGTGCCACCAGCGGGTCATTGACCGCTTTCTTT.

The table lists this clonotype with many counts. The V gene is TRBV6-1, the J gene TRBJ1-1; D call uncertain. The ends were cut back, 1 base at V and 5 bases at J, with 8 bases in the middle. Germline V gene lookup returns CDR1 MNHNS and CDR2 SASEGT. CDR3 size: 13 residues. CDR3 sequence (DNA): TGTGCCAGCAGTGAAGTTTTGGGGACTGAAGCTTTCTTT. As protein: CASSEVLGTEAFF.